These 21 T cell receptor beta chains came from one sample sequenced in a study of blood T cells in healthy people across ages. Using a J-beta primer mix together with a sample-barcoded 5' primer, a second PCR was run for roughly 7 to 11 cycles. TCRdb redid the calling of the 5' RACE reads with MiXCR, one entry per CDR3 protein. Counted here are some 1.4 million distinct CDR3 sequences, roughly 45% occurring once; the ten biggest clones make up 7.9%. The sample consisted of blood. The receptor set was obtained from a woman younger than 35 in good health.

V and J are TRBV6-5 and TRBJ2-1; 9 nucleotides match TRBD2. J gave up 6 bases and V 6 bases, and 9 bases lay outside the gene matches. Germline V gene lookup returns CDR1 MNHEY and CDR2 SVGAGI. The CDR3 length is 15 residues. DNA of the CDR3: TGTGCCAGCAGCTTGACTAGCGGAACCTTCAATGAGCAGTTCTTC. This gives the protein CASSLTSGTFNEQFF.

This rearrangement joins TRBV6-1 to TRBJ2-2, with 7 bases that match TRBD2. The ends lost 4 bases at V and 0 bases at J; junction bases unmatched: 2. This CDR3 has 15 residues. Germline assignment: CDR1 MNHNS and CDR2 SASEGT. CDR3 bases: TGTGCCAGCAGTGCGCTAGCGGCGAACACCGGGGAGCTGTTTTTT. Residues: CASSALAANTGELFF.

This clonotype has just a few counts. This chain uses TRBV7-9 with TRBJ2-1; TRBD1 agrees at 7 bases. This CDR3 has 14 residues. Germline V gives CDR1 SEHNR, CDR2 FQNEAQ (reference sequence). V was clipped by 5 bases and J by 2 bases; unmatched bases: 3. CDR3 sequence reads: CASSTGTAYNEQFF. The CDR3 DNA reads as TGTGCCAGCAGCACGGGGACAGCCTACAATGAGCAGTTCTTC.

This rearrangement joins TRBV6-6 to TRBJ2-7; 8 bases line up with TRBD2. CDR3 size: 15 residues. Germline-derived CDR1 and CDR2 are MNHNY and SVGAGI (reference sequence). The V segment lost 7 bases and the J segment 6 bases; nucleotides outside the gene matches: 14. CDR3 in amino acids: CASNSREAGGGEQYF. The CDR3 region has the DNA TGTGCCAGCAATAGTAGGGAGGCGGGGGGCGGCGAGCAGTACTTC.

This clonotype was detected once. The gene calls are TRBV20-1 and TRBJ1-1; D remains ambiguous. Germline V gives CDR1 DFQATT, CDR2 SNEGSKA (reference sequence). Trimming removed 8 bases at V and 6 bases at J, with 10 bases between. The CDR3 length is 10 residues. The CDR3 is CSTSWAEAFF. The CDR3 DNA reads as TGCAGTACTTCCTGGGCTGAAGCTTTCTTT.

This clonotype was seen a handful of times. This sequence joins TRBV5-1 and TRBJ2-1; TRBD1 matches at 7 bases. CDR1 is SGHRS, CDR2 YFSETQ, per germline. V shed 4 bases, J shed 10 bases, and the junction held 14 bases outside the gene matches. The CDR3 has 15 amino acids. Written as DNA, the CDR3 is TGCGCCAGCAGCATAACGAACCAGGGGGTTGGGGAGCAGTTCTTC. It specifies CASSITNQGVGEQFF.

A few counts support this clonotype. The V and J genes are TRBV4-2 and TRBJ2-7; D is perhaps TRBD2 (7 bases). The V gene's germline CDR1 is LGHNA and CDR2 YNFKEQ. The CDR3 has 13 residues. With 8 bases removed from V and 0 bases from J, the gap between germline ends came to 11 bases. The chain's CDR3 is CASARGASYEQYF. The CDR3 nucleotides read TGTGCCAGCGCCCGGGGGGCCTCCTACGAGCAGTACTTC.

The rearrangement uses TRBV2 and TRBJ2-2; TRBD1 or TRBD2 may be the D gene (5 bases each). Trimming left V 8 bases short and J 4 bases short, with 14 bases between. The CDR3 loop spans 14 amino acids. Germline V gene lookup returns CDR1 SNHLY and CDR2 FYNNEI. CDR3 protein: CASLRDLPTGELFF. CDR3 nucleotides: TGTGCCAGCCTACGGGACCTACCCACCGGGGAGCTGTTTTTT. Supplemented by reference TRBV2 and TRBJ2-2, the full variable domain reads EPEVTQTPSHQVTQMGQEVILRCVPISNHLYFYWYRQILGQKVEFLVSFYNNEISEKSEIFDDQFSVERPDGSNFTLKIRSTKLEDSAMYFCASLRDLPTGELFFGEGSRLTVL.

The genes are TRBV3-1 and TRBJ2-5; D may be TRBD1 or TRBD2 (7 bases each). CDR1 and CDR2 (germline): LGHDT, YNNKEL (reference sequence). This CDR3 spans 19 amino acids. Trimming removed 2 bases from V and 1 base from J, with 23 bases in between. The CDR3 region has the DNA TGTGCCAGCAGCCAATCCCAGGGGGGGGAGGGGGTCTTCCAAGAGACCCAGTACTTC. This translates into CASSQSQGGEGVFQETQYF.

The V call is TRBV12-3 or TRBV12-4, the J call TRBJ1-2, with TRBD1 as a possible D gene (5 bases). Trimming cost V 8 bases and J 4 bases, with 14 bases left between them. The CDR3 has 13 residues. Here the CDR3 reads CASLRGITYGYTF. CDR3 bases: TGTGCCAGCCTCCGGGGCATCACCTATGGCTACACCTTC.

This clonotype came up many times. The chain is built from TRBV12-3 or TRBV12-4 and TRBJ2-3, with 10 bases fitting TRBD2. This CDR3 spans 14 amino acids. After removal of 11 bases from V and 2 bases from J, the junction contained 7 bases not matched to a gene. CDR3 protein: CASRTSGSTDTQYF. The CDR3 region has the DNA TGTGCCTCGAGGACTAGCGGATCCACAGATACGCAGTATTTT.

This chain links TRBV5-1 with TRBJ1-4, with no clear D. Germline V gene data show CDR1 as SGHRS and CDR2 as YFSETQ. The CDR3 extends over 13 amino acids. V shed 4 bases and J shed 3 bases, with 7 bases lying between them. As DNA, the CDR3 is TGCGCCAGCAGCGCTGAGGCTAATGAAAAACTGTTTTTT. It yields the protein CASSAEANEKLFF.

This chain connects TRBV20-1 to TRBJ2-7, with a tentative D call TRBD2 (6 bases). TRBJ2-4 matches the DNA end more closely, so the J call is doubtful. The germline CDR1 and CDR2 sequences are DFQATT and SNEGSKA (reference sequence). The CDR3 loop spans 13 amino acids. In DNA, the CDR3 is TGCAGTGCTAGGCGGTCCGGGGGAAACATTCAGTACTTC. Its translation: CSARRSGGNIQYF.

The rearrangement links TRBV7-2 to TRBJ2-3, with D hard to call. This CDR3 has 13 residues. Germline lookup yields CDR1 SGHTA and CDR2 FQGNSA. Trimming shortened V by 7 bases and J by 4 bases, and 12 bases separated the two germline ends. The CDR3 sequence is CASKKPTADTQYF. Written as DNA, the CDR3 is TGTGCCAGCAAGAAGCCGACGGCAGATACGCAGTATTTT.

V gene TRBV7-2 combines with J gene TRBJ2-5, with D possibly TRBD1 on 6 matching bases. V was clipped by 4 bases and J by 5 bases, with 20 bases between them. The germline CDR1 and CDR2 sequences are SGHTA and FQGNSA. There are 16 residues in the CDR3. CDR3 bases: TGTGCCAGCAGCTCGACTTGGGTTGGTAGGGGGGAGACCCAGTACTTC. Its translation is CASSSTWVGRGETQYF.

The chain links TRBV9 to TRBJ2-7, with D possibly matching TRBD2 (5 bases). This CDR3 is 15 amino acids long. Trimming removed 0 bases from V and 5 bases from J, with 15 bases in between. CDR1 is SGDLS and CDR2 is YYNGEE in the germline V gene. The CDR3 sequence: CASSVGGTGSHEQYF. DNA for the CDR3: TGTGCCAGCAGCGTAGGGGGAACGGGGAGCCACGAGCAGTACTTC. Together with reference TRBV9 and TRBJ2-7, the CDR3 gives the full variable domain: DSGVTQTPKHLITATGQRVTLRCSPRSGDLSVYWYQQSLDQGLQFLIQYYNGEERAKGNILERFSAQQFPDLHSELNLSSLELGDSALYFCASSVGGTGSHEQYFGPGTRLTVT.

This chain connects TRBV30 to TRBJ2-1, with TRBD2 matching over 8 bases. Germline CDR1 reads GTSNPN; CDR2 reads SVGIG (reference sequence). This CDR3 has 14 amino acids. J gave up 6 bases and V 3 bases, and 7 bases lay outside the gene matches. The DNA for the CDR3 is TGTGCCTGGAGAGGGATAGCGGGAACCAATGAGCAGTTCTTC. This sequence encodes CAWRGIAGTNEQFF.

This clonotype was seen a handful of times. V gene TRBV5-6 combines with J gene TRBJ2-3; a possible D gene is TRBD1 (5 bases). V lost 2 bases and J 12 bases, leaving 19 bases between the germline ends. This CDR3 has 14 residues. Germline V gene sequence: CDR1 SGHDT, CDR2 YYEEEE. DNA of the CDR3: TGTGCCAGCAGCTTATTGGGCTTAGGGGAAAGCCAGTATTTT. Its translation: CASSLLGLGESQYF. The full variable domain, completed using reference TRBV5-6 and TRBJ2-3, is DAGVTQSPTHLIKTRGQQVTLRCSPKSGHDTVSWYQQALGQGPQFIFQYYEEEERQRGNFPDRFSGHQFPNYSSELNVNALLLGDSALYLCASSLLGLGESQYFGPGTRLTVL.

This clonotype came up a few times. The V and J genes are TRBV27 and TRBJ2-1, with a possible D match to TRBD1 (6 bases). The DNA end favors TRBJ2-7, so the J call may be wrong. Germline V gene data show CDR1 as MNHEY and CDR2 as SMNVEV (reference sequence). The CDR3 covers 17 residues. The CDR3 bases are TGTGCCAGCAGTTTATTAAACAGGGAGAGCTCCTACAATGAGCAGTACTTC. Amino acids: CASSLLNRESSYNEQYF.

About this clonotype: At one end the junction does not follow the germline gene, possibly because of a read error. V usage is TRBV29-1 and J usage is TRBJ2-4, with TRBD2 matching over 7 bases. Per germline, CDR1 SQVTM and CDR2 ANQGSEA. The CDR3 is made up of 12 amino acids. Here the CDR3 DNA reads TGCAGCGTAGAAGCGGGAAGGAACATTCAGTACTTC. This gives the protein CSVEAGRNIQYF.

The chain recombines TRBV28 with TRBJ2-1; TRBD2 aligns across 9 bases. The CDR3 spans 18 residues. Per germline, CDR1 MDHEN and CDR2 SYDVKM. J was trimmed by 9 bases and V by 0 bases; bases with no gene match: 15. DNA for the CDR3: TGTGCCAGCAGTTTATGTAGCGGGGGATCTAAGGTACAATGTGAGCAGTTCTTC. It encodes CASSLCSGGSKVQCEQFF.